One sample yielded the 28 T cell receptor beta chains listed below, sequenced in a study of T cells in Graves' hyperthyroidism and ophthalmopathy. Authors of the study amplified TCR beta CDR3 regions from RNA transcripts. TCR CDR3 regions were first amplified by RT-PCR with HTBI primers. TCRdb ran MiXCR on the multiplex PCR reads and lists one entry per CDR3 protein. The profile shows about 180,000 distinct CDR3 sequences, over 15% of them singletons. The sample taken for sequencing was blood. Receptor source: a woman between 45 and 60 years old with Graves' hyperthyroidism.

A word on this clonotype: A much larger clone is a single base away; this may be a read error. This chain links TRBV3-2 with TRBJ2-7; TRBD2 is the table's D call, not checked against the DNA. TRBV3-2 is classified as a pseudogene. The CDR3 runs 15 residues. The CDR3 loop is CASSLGGTSGTEQYF. The CDR3 DNA reads TGTGCCAGCAGCCTAGGGGGGACTAGCGGAACCGAGCAGTACTTC.

The rearrangement links TRBV20-1 to TRBJ2-1, with no clear D. CDR1 DFQATT and CDR2 SNEGSKA come from the germline V gene (reference sequence). V was trimmed by 0 bases and J by 14 bases, leaving 11 bases between them. CDR3 size: 11 residues. The CDR3 is CSARDERVEFF. DNA for the CDR3: TGCAGTGCTAGAGATGAACGGGTAGAGTTCTTC.

At least ten counts were recorded for this clonotype. This chain links TRBV6-1 with TRBJ1-4; TRBD1 agrees at 8 bases. The V gene's germline CDR1 is MNHNS and CDR2 SASEGT. This CDR3 has 14 residues. J gave up 7 bases and V 7 bases, and 8 bases lay outside the gene matches. CDR3 residues: CASTAGGAGEKLFF. The CDR3, as DNA: TGTGCCAGCACCGCAGGGGGCGCGGGTGAAAAACTGTTTTTT.

This clonotype was recorded many times. V gene TRBV20-1 combines with J gene TRBJ2-7; D tentatively fits TRBD1 or TRBD2 (5 bases each). Per the germline V gene, CDR1 is DFQATT and CDR2 is SNEGSKA (reference sequence). The CDR3 length is 11 residues. The V end lost 5 bases, the J end lost 9 bases, and 14 bases lay between the germline ends. CDR3 loop: CSAWDGLAQYF. The CDR3 DNA follows: TGCAGTGCTTGGGACGGCTTGGCGCAGTACTTC.

This clonotype was observed many times. The J gene is TRBJ1-2, the V gene TRBV28; D is uncertain. The CDR3 covers 12 residues. The germline V gene has CDR1 MDHEN and CDR2 SYDVKM. V dropped 4 bases and J dropped 8 bases, with 11 bases sitting between them. Written as DNA, the CDR3 is TGTGCCAGCAGTTCCCCCACCTGGGGCTACACCTTC. Translated, it gives CASSSPTWGYTF.

In its sample, this clonotype was seen many times. The chain recombines TRBV20-1 with TRBJ2-1; 8 bases map to TRBD2. V shed 6 bases, J shed 3 bases, and the junction held 1 base outside the gene matches. The CDR3 has 12 amino acids. Germline V gives CDR1 DFQATT, CDR2 SNEGSKA (reference sequence). The CDR3 sequence: CSARGGYNEQFF. In DNA, the CDR3 is TGCAGTGCACGGGGGGGCTACAATGAGCAGTTCTTC.

This clonotype has ten or more counts. The J gene is TRBJ2-1, the V gene TRBV24-1; D is unclear. V lost 9 bases and J 10 bases, leaving 12 bases between the germline ends. This CDR3 comprises 11 residues. Germline V gene sequence: CDR1 KGHDR, CDR2 SFDVKD. CDR3 sequence: CATQWAQEQFF. As DNA, the CDR3 is TGTGCCACCCAGTGGGCACAGGAGCAGTTCTTC.

This clonotype appeared many times. The chain uses TRBV4-1 and TRBJ2-5, with 7 bases aligning to TRBD1. Germline-derived CDR1 and CDR2 are MGHRA and YSYEKL. This CDR3 region has 13 residues. V dropped 5 bases and J dropped 2; count of bases not matched to a gene: 2. The DNA for the CDR3 is TGCGCCAGCAGCTACAGGGGTCAAGAGACCCAGTACTTC. Amino acids: CASSYRGQETQYF.

This clonotype has at least ten counts. V gene TRBV29-1 combines with J gene TRBJ2-5; D may be TRBD1 or TRBD2 (5 bases each). V dropped 5 bases and J dropped 3 bases, with 16 bases sitting between them. Germline CDR1 reads SQVTM; CDR2 reads ANQGSEA. CDR3 size: 14 residues. In DNA, the CDR3 is TGCAGCGTTCCCGACCCCCTGGGGGAAGAGACCCAGTACTTC. Amino acid sequence: CSVPDPLGEETQYF.

This clonotype was seen at least ten times. The chain couples TRBV11-2 to TRBJ2-5; 15 nucleotides match TRBD2. V shed 1 base and J 5 bases; nucleotides not matched to a gene: 14. The CDR3 spans 20 residues. Germline CDR1 is SGHAT and CDR2 is FQNNGV. The chain's CDR3 is CASSLGGLGLAGGRVETQYF. CDR3 in DNA: TGTGCCAGCAGCTTAGGCGGTTTGGGACTAGCGGGGGGTAGGGTGGAGACCCAGTACTTC.

This clonotype was counted ten times or more. The rearrangement links TRBV7-9 to TRBJ1-1, with a possible D match to TRBD1 (6 bases). From germline, CDR1 is SEHNR and CDR2 FQNEAQ (reference sequence). V was clipped by 3 bases and J by 2 bases, with 13 bases between them. CDR3 length: 15 residues. The CDR3 region has the DNA TGTGCCAGCAGCTTCAACAGGGCGAGAAACACTGAAGCTTTCTTT. Its translation: CASSFNRARNTEAFF.

This clonotype was detected many times. The rearrangement uses TRBV7-6 and TRBJ2-5; 10 nucleotides match TRBD2. Germline V CDR1 and CDR2: SGHVS, FNYEAQ. CDR3 size: 17 residues. V shed 5 bases, J shed 8 bases, and the junction held 17 bases outside the gene matches. This chain's CDR3 is CASSGSGLARGAGTQYF. The DNA of the CDR3 is TGTGCCAGCAGCGGATCGGGACTAGCGAGGGGGGCCGGCACCCAGTACTTC.

This clonotype was seen a handful of times. The V gene is TRBV4-2, the J gene TRBJ2-7; TRBD2 matches at 10 bases. Germline V lookup: CDR1 LGHNA, CDR2 YNFKEQ. V gave up 2 bases and J gave up 2 bases; unmatched junction bases: 3. The CDR3 length is 15 residues. This CDR3 reads CASSQRAGGAYEQYF. Written as DNA, the CDR3 is TGTGCCAGCAGCCAAAGAGCGGGGGGGGCCTACGAGCAGTACTTC.

This clonotype was found many times. This chain joins TRBV5-1 and TRBJ1-4, with D possibly being TRBD1 (5 bases). V was pared by 4 bases and J by 3 bases, with 16 bases between. Germline lookup yields CDR1 SGHRS and CDR2 YFSETQ. The CDR3 loop spans 16 amino acids. The CDR3, as DNA: TGCGCCAGCAGCCTCCGGCCGACAGCAGCTAATGAAAAACTGTTTTTT. This codes for CASSLRPTAANEKLFF.

This clonotype was observed at least ten times. This chain uses TRBV7-3 with TRBJ1-1, with D possibly TRBD1 on 6 matching bases. V was cut by 2 bases and J by 3 bases, with 10 bases left in between. The CDR3 runs to 14 residues. CDR1 is SGHTA and CDR2 is FQGTGA in the germline V gene. The CDR3 protein is CASSLAGQYTEAFF. In DNA, the CDR3 is TGTGCCAGCAGCTTAGCAGGACAGTACACTGAAGCTTTCTTT.

Ten or more counts support this clonotype. The V gene is TRBV6-1, the J gene TRBJ1-2; TRBD1 matches 11 bases. The CDR3 runs to 15 residues. V was pared by 5 bases and J by 4 bases, with 6 bases of the junction left unmatched. CDR1 is MNHNS, CDR2 SASEGT, per germline. CDR3 sequence (DNA): TGTGCCAGCAGTTTCAGGACAGGGGGCACCTATGGCTACACCTTC. This sequence encodes CASSFRTGGTYGYTF.

The sample holds many counts of this clonotype. This chain joins TRBV19 and TRBJ1-2, with D unclear. Germline CDR1 and CDR2: LNHDA and SQIVND (reference sequence). There are 16 residues in the CDR3. V was shortened by 1 base and J by 6 bases, with 18 bases between the two germline ends. CDR3 residues: CASSIVAPGGIDGYTF. The DNA of the CDR3 is TGTGCCAGTAGTATAGTAGCCCCTGGAGGGATTGATGGCTACACCTTC.

This clonotype was recorded many times. The chain links TRBV10-3 to TRBJ2-7; 12 nucleotides match TRBD2. This CDR3 region has 18 residues. Germline V gives CDR1 ENHRY, CDR2 SYGVKD. Trimming cost V 6 bases and J 6 bases; bases outside gene matches: 18. The CDR3: CAISLKGLAGLRDSEQYF. The CDR3 DNA reads as TGTGCCATCAGCCTAAAAGGACTAGCGGGGCTAAGAGACTCCGAGCAGTACTTC.

The chain couples TRBV7-9 to TRBJ2-7; 13 nucleotides line up with TRBD2. The length of the CDR3 is 19 residues. Germline V CDR1 and CDR2: SEHNR, FQNEAQ (reference sequence). The V and J ends lost 1 base and 0 bases, in that order; junction bases with no gene match: 9. CDR3 amino acids: CASSLDLGLAGSLSYEQYF. CDR3 in DNA: TGTGCCAGCAGCTTAGATCTGGGACTAGCGGGGTCTCTCTCCTACGAGCAGTACTTC.

This clonotype has a count of ten or more. The V call is TRBV5-5, the J call TRBJ2-3; D is possibly TRBD1 or TRBD2 (5 bases each). V lost 5 bases to trimming and J lost 2 bases, with 15 bases between them. Germline-derived CDR1 and CDR2 are SGHKS and YYEKEE (reference sequence). The length of the CDR3 is 15 residues. The CDR3 sequence: CASRSGPANTDTQYF. The CDR3 DNA follows: TGTGCCAGCAGATCGGGGCCAGCAAACACAGATACGCAGTATTTT.

This clonotype was observed many times. This sequence joins TRBV12-5 and TRBJ1-2; a possible D gene is TRBD1 (5 bases). The CDR3 has 15 residues. Trimming shortened V by 3 bases and J by 8 bases, and 19 bases separated the two germline ends. CDR1 LGHNT and CDR2 FRNRAP come from the germline V gene. CDR3 sequence: CASGLGSEPGGGYTF. The CDR3 DNA sequence: TGTGCTAGTGGTTTAGGGTCCGAGCCGGGGGGGGGCTACACCTTC.

This chain connects TRBV28 to TRBJ1-6; 11 bases are shared with TRBD1. Germline CDR1 reads MDHEN; CDR2 reads SYDVKM. This CDR3 comprises 15 residues. Losses at the gene ends were 1 base for V and 10 bases for J; bases not matched to a gene: 3. The CDR3 DNA reads TGTGCCAGCAGTTTATCGGACAGGGGGCAATCACCCCTCCACTTT. Translation: CASSLSDRGQSPLHF. Full variable domain (rest looked up from reference TRBV28 and TRBJ1-6): DVKVTQSSRYLVKRTGEKVFLECVQDMDHENMFWYRQDPGLGLRLIYFSYDVKMKEKGDIPEGYSVSREKKERFSLILESASTNQTSMYLCASSLSDRGQSPLHFGNGTRLTVT.

At least ten counts were recorded for this clonotype. The chain joins TRBV5-6 to TRBJ2-7; D ambiguous. The germline V gene encodes CDR1 SGHDT and CDR2 YYEEEE. This CDR3 region has 14 residues. Trimming cost V 4 bases and J 0 bases, with 11 bases left between them. CDR3 nucleotides: TGTGCCAGCAGCCCCCCAGATGACTCCTACGAGCAGTACTTC. Amino acid sequence: CASSPPDDSYEQYF.

A few counts support this clonotype. This chain links TRBV5-5 with TRBJ1-6, with D perhaps matching TRBD1 (6 bases). This CDR3 spans 15 amino acids. V lost 4 bases and J lost 5, with 13 bases in between. Germline V gene data show CDR1 as SGHKS and CDR2 as YYEKEE (reference sequence). Written as DNA, the CDR3 is TGTGCCAGCAGCCTCCTCACAGGGAATAATTCACCCCTCCACTTT. As protein: CASSLLTGNNSPLHF. The full variable domain, rest sourced from reference TRBV5-5 and TRBJ1-6, is DAGVTQSPTHLIKTRGQQVTLRCSPISGHKSVSWYQQVLGQGPQFIFQYYEKEERGRGNFPDRFSARQFPNYSSELNVNALLLGDSALYLCASSLLTGNNSPLHFGNGTRLTVT.

There are many counts of this clonotype. V is TRBV7-9 and J is TRBJ2-5; 9 bases match TRBD2. Germline CDR1 reads SEHNR; CDR2 reads FQNEAQ (reference sequence). This CDR3 is 16 amino acids long. The V segment lost 4 bases and the J segment 2 bases; nucleotides outside the gene matches: 8. The CDR3 sequence: CASSSLLAGIQETQYF. As DNA, the CDR3 is TGTGCCAGCAGCTCCTTACTAGCGGGTATACAAGAGACCCAGTACTTC.

The sample holds many counts of this clonotype. V and J are TRBV2 and TRBJ1-1; the D gene is possibly TRBD1 (5 bases). Germline values: CDR1 SNHLY, CDR2 FYNNEI. The CDR3 has 15 residues. Trimming cost V 11 bases and J 1 base, with 20 bases left between them. CDR3 sequence reads: CAEPRRWGRNTEAFF. DNA of the CDR3: TGTGCCGAACCGAGAAGGTGGGGGAGGAACACTGAAGCTTTCTTT.

This clonotype appeared many times. The chain combines TRBV6-1 with TRBJ1-1, with D possibly being TRBD1 (5 bases). Per germline, CDR1 MNHNS and CDR2 SASEGT. CDR3 length: 15 residues. The V and J ends lost 5 bases and 3 bases respectively, with 16 bases between them. CDR3 residues: CASSFRGITDTEAFF. The CDR3, as DNA: TGTGCCAGCAGTTTCCGGGGGATAACCGACACTGAAGCTTTCTTT.

This chain links TRBV6-1 with TRBJ1-5, with a tentative D call TRBD1 (5 bases). CDR3 size: 12 residues. Per germline, CDR1 MNHNS and CDR2 SASEGT. V was pared by 6 bases and J by 7 bases, with 10 bases between. The chain's CDR3 is CASREGWQPQHF. CDR3 nucleotides: TGTGCCAGCAGAGAGGGGTGGCAGCCCCAGCATTTT.